This TCR beta chain derives from a study of CD8 T cells in ankylosing spondylitis. TCRdb analysed the 5' RACE reads with MiXCR anew, one entry per CDR3 protein. The table lists 250,000 to 350,000 distinct CDR3 sequences, 15% to 20% of them singletons. Sequencing used blood, either unsorted or a sorted T cell fraction (not recorded which). The source of this sequence is a male donor with ankylosing spondylitis or in good health (not recorded which).

The CDR3 bases are TGTGCCAGCAGCTTGCGAGCGGAAGGATACACCGGGGAGCTGTTTTTT. It translates to CASSLRAEGYTGELFF. V is TRBV5-6 and J is TRBJ2-2; perhaps TRBD2 as D (5 bases). The CDR3 runs to 16 residues. V lost 1 base and J 3 bases, leaving 13 bases between the germline ends. In germline, CDR1 is SGHDT, CDR2 YYEEEE.